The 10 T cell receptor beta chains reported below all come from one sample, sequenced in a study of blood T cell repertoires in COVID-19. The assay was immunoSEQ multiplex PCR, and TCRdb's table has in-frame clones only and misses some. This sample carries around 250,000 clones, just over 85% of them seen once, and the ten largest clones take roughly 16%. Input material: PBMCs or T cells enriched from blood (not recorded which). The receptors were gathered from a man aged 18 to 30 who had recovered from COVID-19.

The CDR3 nucleotides are TGTGCCAGCTCACCGCCGGGGGTTACTGAAGCTTTCTTT. Its protein is CASSPPGVTEAFF. V gene TRBV18 combines with J gene TRBJ1-1, with D possibly TRBD1 on 5 matching bases. Trimming left V 3 bases short and J 5 bases short, with 10 bases between. Germline assignment: CDR1 KGHSH and CDR2 LQKENI. The CDR3 is 13 residues long.

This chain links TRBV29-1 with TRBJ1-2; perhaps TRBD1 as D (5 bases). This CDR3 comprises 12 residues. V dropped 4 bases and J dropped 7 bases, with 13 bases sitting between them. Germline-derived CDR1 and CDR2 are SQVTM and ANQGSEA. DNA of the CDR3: TGCAGCGTTGCCCTGGGGCCGGGTGGCTACACCTTC. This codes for CSVALGPGGYTF.

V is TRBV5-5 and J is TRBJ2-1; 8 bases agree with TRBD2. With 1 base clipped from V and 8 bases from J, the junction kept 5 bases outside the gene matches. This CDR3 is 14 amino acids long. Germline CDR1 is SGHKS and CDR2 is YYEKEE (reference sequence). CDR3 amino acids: CASSLSGTRYEQFF. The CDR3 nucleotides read TGTGCCAGCAGCTTGTCTGGGACTAGGTATGAGCAGTTCTTC.

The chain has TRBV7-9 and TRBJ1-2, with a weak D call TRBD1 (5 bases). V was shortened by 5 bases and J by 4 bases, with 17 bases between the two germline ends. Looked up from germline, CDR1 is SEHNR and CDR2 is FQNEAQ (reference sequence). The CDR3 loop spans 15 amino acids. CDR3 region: CASSRQSSEGYGYTF. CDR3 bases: TGTGCCAGCAGCCGACAGTCTTCGGAGGGCTATGGCTACACCTTC. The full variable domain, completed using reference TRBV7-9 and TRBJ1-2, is DTGVSQNPRHKITKRGQNVTFRCDPISEHNRLYWYRQTLGQGPEFLTYFQNEAQLEKSRLLSDRFSAERPKGSFSTLEIQRTEQGDSAMYLCASSRQSSEGYGYTFGSGTRLTVV.

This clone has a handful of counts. The CDR3 region is CASSWDTKGGYTF. The CDR3 DNA sequence: TGTGCCAGCAGCTGGGACACTAAAGGGGGCTACACCTTC. The rearrangement joins TRBV5-6 to TRBJ1-2; D might be TRBD1 (6 bases). Germline CDR1 reads SGHDT; CDR2 reads YYEEEE. The CDR3 loop spans 13 amino acids. V was shortened by 3 bases and J by 8 bases, with 14 bases between the two germline ends.

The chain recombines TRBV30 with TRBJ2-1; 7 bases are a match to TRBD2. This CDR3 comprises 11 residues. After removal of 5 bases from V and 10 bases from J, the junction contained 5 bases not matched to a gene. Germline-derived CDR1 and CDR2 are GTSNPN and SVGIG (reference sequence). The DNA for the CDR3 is TGTGCCTGGGCTAGGGGACTAGAGCAGTTCTTC. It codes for CAWARGLEQFF.

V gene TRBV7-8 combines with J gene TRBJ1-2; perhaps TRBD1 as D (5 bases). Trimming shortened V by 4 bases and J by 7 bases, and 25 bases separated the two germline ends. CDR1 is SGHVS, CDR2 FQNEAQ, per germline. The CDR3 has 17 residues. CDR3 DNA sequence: TGTGCCAGCAGCTCACTTTTTCGTGGGGGGGAAAGGAGTGGCTACACCTTC. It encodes CASSSLFRGGERSGYTF.

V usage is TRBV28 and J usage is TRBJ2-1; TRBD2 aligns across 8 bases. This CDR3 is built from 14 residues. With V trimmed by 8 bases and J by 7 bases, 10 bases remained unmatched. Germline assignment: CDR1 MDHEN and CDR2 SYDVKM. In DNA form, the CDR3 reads TGTGCCAGCGATACTAGCGGAGAATTTAATGAGCAGTTCTTC. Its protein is CASDTSGEFNEQFF.

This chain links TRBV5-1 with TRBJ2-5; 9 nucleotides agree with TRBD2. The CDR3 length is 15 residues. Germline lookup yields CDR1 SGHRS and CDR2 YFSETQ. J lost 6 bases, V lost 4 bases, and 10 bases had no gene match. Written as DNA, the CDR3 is TGCGCCAGCAGCGACGGACTAGCGCCCGGGAAGACCCAGTACTTC. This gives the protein CASSDGLAPGKTQYF.

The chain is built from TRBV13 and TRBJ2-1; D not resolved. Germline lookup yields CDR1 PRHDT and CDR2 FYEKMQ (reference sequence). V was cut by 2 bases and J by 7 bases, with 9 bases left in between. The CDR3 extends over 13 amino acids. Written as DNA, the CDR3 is TGTGCCAGCAGCTTATGGAGCCTTAATGAGCAGTTCTTC. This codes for CASSLWSLNEQFF. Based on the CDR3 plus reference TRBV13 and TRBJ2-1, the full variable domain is AAGVIQSPRHLIKEKRETATLKCYPIPRHDTVYWYQQGPGQDPQFLISFYEKMQSDKGSIPDRFSAQQFSDYHSELNMSSLELGDSALYFCASSLWSLNEQFFGPGTRLTVL.